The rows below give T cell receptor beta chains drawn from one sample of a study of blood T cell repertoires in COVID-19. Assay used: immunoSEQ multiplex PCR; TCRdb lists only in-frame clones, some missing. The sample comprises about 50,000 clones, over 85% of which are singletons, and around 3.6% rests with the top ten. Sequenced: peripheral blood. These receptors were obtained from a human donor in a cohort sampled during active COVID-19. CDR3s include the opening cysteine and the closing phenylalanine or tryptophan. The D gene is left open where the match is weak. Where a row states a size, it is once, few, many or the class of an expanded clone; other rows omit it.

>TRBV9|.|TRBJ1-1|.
TGTGCCAGCAGCGTAGACCAGGGGCCCACTGAAGCTTTCTTT
CASSVDQGPTEAFF
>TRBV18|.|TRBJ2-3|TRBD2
TGTGCCAGCTCACCATTGGGACTAGCGGGAGAGGATACGCAGTATTTT
CASSPLGLAGEDTQYF
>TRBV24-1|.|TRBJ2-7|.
TGTGCCACCAGTGATCCGAGGGATAAGCAGTACTTC
CATSDPRDKQYF
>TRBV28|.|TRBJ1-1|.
TGTGCCAGCAGGGACACTAACACTGAAGCTTTCTTT
CASRDTNTEAFF
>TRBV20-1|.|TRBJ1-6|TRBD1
TGCAGTGCTAGTGGCGGGACAGGGGATAATTCACCCCTCCACTTT
CSASGGTGDNSPLHF
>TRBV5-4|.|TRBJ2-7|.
TGTGCCAGCAGCGACGACAGACGCTTCGAGCAGTACTTC
CASSDDRRFEQYF
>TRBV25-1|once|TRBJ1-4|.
TGTGCCAGCAGTGAATACGGCAGGGGTGCTTCGGATGAAAAACTGTTTTTT
CASSEYGRGASDEKLFF
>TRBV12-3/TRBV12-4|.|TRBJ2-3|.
TGTGCCAGCAGTTTACGAGATACGCAGTATTTT
CASSLRDTQYF
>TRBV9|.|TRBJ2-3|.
TGTGCCAGCAGCGTAGTTCCGGGAGTGGGCACAGATACGCAGTATTTT
CASSVVPGVGTDTQYF
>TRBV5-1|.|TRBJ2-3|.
TGCGCCAGCAGGGGCGGGGAGAGCACAGATACGCAGTATTTT
CASRGGESTDTQYF
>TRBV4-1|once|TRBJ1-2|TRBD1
TGCGCCAGCAGTCCTCGGACAGGGGAGAACTATGGCTACACCTTC
CASSPRTGENYGYTF
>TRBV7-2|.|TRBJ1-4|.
TGTGCCAGCAGCCCCCTACAGTCAAAGAATGAAAAACTGTTTTTT
CASSPLQSKNEKLFF
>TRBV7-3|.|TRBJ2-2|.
TGTGCCAGCAGCTTAACCTACAGGGTGAACACCGGGGAGCTGTTTTTT
CASSLTYRVNTGELFF
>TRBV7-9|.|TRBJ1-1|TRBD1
TGTGCCAGCCGACCGGGGCAGGGGGCAGGGGCTGAAGCTTTCTTT
CASRPGQGAGAEAFF
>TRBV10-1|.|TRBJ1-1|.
TGCGCCAGCATGAAGGGACTGGGGAACACTGAAGCTTTCTTT
CASMKGLGNTEAFF
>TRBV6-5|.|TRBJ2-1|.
TGTGCCAGCAGTTGGGCGGGACCCAATGAGCAGTTCTTC
CASSWAGPNEQFF
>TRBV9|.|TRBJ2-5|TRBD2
TGTGCCAGCAGCGTAGGGCTCAGCGGGGGGGCTCAAGAGACCCAGTACTTC
CASSVGLSGGAQETQYF
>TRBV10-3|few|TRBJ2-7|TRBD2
TGTGCCATCAGGGGAGATCTAGCGGGCGGACCCAACGAGCAGTACTTC
CAIRGDLAGGPNEQYF
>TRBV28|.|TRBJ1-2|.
TGTGCCAGCAGTATTACGGCGGGAGGCATCTACACCTTC
CASSITAGGIYTF